Sequencing of this T cell receptor beta chain was carried out in a study of shared clonotypes between healthy human individuals (dated by TCRdb to 2018 to 2020). Turning to the overall study: The cohort comprised a couple of women and a few men aged 18 to 49 years. Each donor's leukapheresis produced roughly between about 0.9 and 9.5 billion PBMCs. To estimate repertoire size and how much clonotypes are shared between individuals, the study performed deep sequencing of blood TCR repertoires from about 5 healthy adults. To increase sequencing depth and limit assay-specific biases, TCR repertoire library preparation and sequencing were carried out by different laboratories using diverse techniques. Per donor, three plates each were used for CD4 naive and CD4 memory, two for CD8 naive, and one for CD8 memory. The paper as a whole reports these results and caveats: Naive subsets generally had larger estimated clonotype richness than memory subsets. When several donors were compared, the shared fraction of clonotypes was roughly 5% for naive CD4, less than 4% for naive CD8, 2% to 2.5% for memory CD4, and roughly 0.4% for memory CD8. Higher generation probabilities were observed for clonotypes shared by all four sorted-subset donors than for non-shared clonotypes. Even with the large sequencing depth, rarefaction of the sorted-subset datasets indicated that sequencing was incomplete. Because the study included a small number of donors, the genetic and exposure-history diversity represented was limited. Pairwise subsampling led to the expectation that sequencing depth would affect the degree of clonotype sharing among donors. Sampling was restricted to blood, and TCR repertoires in tissue are likely to differ from TCR repertoires in blood.

Donors were healthy HIV-negative adults with no recently reported acute infections or vaccinations. Every donor was a Caucasian adult living in Nashville, Tennessee, USA. CD4+ T cells were enriched by magnetic negative selection, after which naive cells were positively selected on CD45RA and the negative fraction was taken as the memory subset. After blood collection by leukapheresis, PBMCs were isolated using Ficoll-Histopaque density gradient centrifugation and then cryopreserved in the vapor phase of liquid nitrogen. Analytical flow cytometry was used to check the purity and quantity of each magnetically sorted T cell population. Genomic DNA was isolated from every sorted fraction and measured by UV absorbance on a Nanodrop 2000c. The CDR3 holds 13 amino acids from the cysteine to the phenylalanine. Solely the CDR3 DNA is kept, with 39 bases framed from the first base. Reading the germline V gene gives CDR1 MNHEY and CDR2 SVGAGI. The germline ends are 8 bases apart after V is trimmed by 5 bases and J by 1 base.

Turning to this clone: It has no known antigen specificity. Nothing much larger sits one base from this clone, and base qualities are not available. Other DNA sequences within the sample encode an identical CDR3.

Using the deep immunoSEQ assay, TCR CDR3 regions were amplified from genomic DNA by multiplex PCR. Extracted genomic DNA from each cell subset was spread evenly across all wells of several immunoSEQ 96-well plates, with each plate serving as a replicate. Each replicate PCR for sorted subsets received approximately 200 ng genomic DNA, equal to roughly 33,000 T cell genomes. The purified libraries were quantified using a Qubit 3.0 fluorometer, sized with a Bioanalyzer 2100, and then quantified again using the KAPA Library Quantification kit. A separate single-read 150-cycle Illumina NextSeq 550 flow cell was used to sequence each immunoSEQ 96-well plate. The authors processed their data as follows. Because the immunoSEQ output included only junctional sequences and no quality scores, the filtering could not be the same as the filtering used for full-length reads. Sequences were annotated with PyIR, a Python wrapper for IgBLAST v1.9, and V/J genes and CDR3 were assigned using IMGT germline references. Reads with weak V/J assignments (E-value above 1e-6), missing CDR3, stop codons, out-of-frame junctions, or ambiguous translated residues were removed. V3J clonotypes were defined by identical inferred V gene, J gene, and CDR3 amino acid sequence. The percentage overlap between two repertoires was calculated by dividing the number of shared unique clonotypes by the size of the smaller repertoire. Three approaches were used to assess repertoire richness: RTK rarefaction, the Chao1 estimator, and Recon v2.1 estimates of unobserved clonotypes. For all TCRbeta clonotypes obtained by the gDNA method from a handful of donors, generation probabilities were computed with OLGA. TCRdb stores this immuneACCESS table with in-frame sequences only. Part of the clones is absent; in the studies checked, under half of the shortfall reflects unresolved V genes, and no reason is known for the rest. V, J and clone size are those of that table, while D and trimming were read from the DNA. The table for this sample lists 2 million to 2.5 million clones; under 97% of them were counted only once. Less than 0.15% of the sample goes to the ten largest clones.

This sequence originates from a man in his late teens or twenties in good health. The sequence links TRBV6-5 to TRBJ1-2; the D gene cannot be named for sure. Sequenced material: naive CD4+ T cells sorted from blood. What the cell subset or site label conveys for this sample: CD45RA+ positively selected. The CDR3 reads as follows: CASSPGINYGYTF. The DNA sequence follows: TGTGCCAGCAGTCCCGGTATTAACTATGGCTACACCTTC.